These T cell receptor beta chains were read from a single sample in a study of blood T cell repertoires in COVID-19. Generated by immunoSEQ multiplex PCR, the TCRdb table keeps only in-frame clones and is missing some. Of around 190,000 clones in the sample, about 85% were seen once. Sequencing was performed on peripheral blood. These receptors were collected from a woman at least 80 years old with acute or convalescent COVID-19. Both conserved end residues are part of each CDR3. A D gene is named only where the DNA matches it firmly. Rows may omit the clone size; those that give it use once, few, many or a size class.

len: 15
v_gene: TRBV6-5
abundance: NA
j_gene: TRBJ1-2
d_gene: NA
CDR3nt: TGTGCCAGCAGTTACTCGACCAGGGCGAACTATGGCTACACCTTC
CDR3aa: CASSYSTRANYGYTF

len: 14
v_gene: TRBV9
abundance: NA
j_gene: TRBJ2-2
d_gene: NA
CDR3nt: TGTGCCAGCAGCCAGGGTGCGAACACCGGGGAGCTGTTTTTT
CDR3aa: CASSQGANTGELFF

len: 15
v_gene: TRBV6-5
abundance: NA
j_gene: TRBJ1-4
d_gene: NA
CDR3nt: TGTGCCAGCAGTTACTCGAGGTTGACTAATGAAAAACTGTTTTTT
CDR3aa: CASSYSRLTNEKLFF

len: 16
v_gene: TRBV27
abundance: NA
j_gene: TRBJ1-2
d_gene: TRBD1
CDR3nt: TGTGCCAGCAGAGCAAACCCGGGACAGGGGAATGATGGCTACACCTTC
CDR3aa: CASRANPGQGNDGYTF

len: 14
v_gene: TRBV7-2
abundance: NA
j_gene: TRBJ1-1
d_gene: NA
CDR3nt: TGTGCCAGCAGCTTCGCGACAGGTGGCACTGAAGCTTTCTTT
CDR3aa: CASSFATGGTEAFF

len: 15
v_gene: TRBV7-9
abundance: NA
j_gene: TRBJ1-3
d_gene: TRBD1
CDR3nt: TGTGCCAGCAGCTTAGGGCGGACAGGGTACAACACCATATATTTT
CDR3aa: CASSLGRTGYNTIYF

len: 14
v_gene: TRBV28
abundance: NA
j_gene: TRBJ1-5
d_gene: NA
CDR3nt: TGTGCCAGCAGTGATAGTCACTTTAGTAGGCCCCAGCATTTT
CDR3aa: CASSDSHFSRPQHF

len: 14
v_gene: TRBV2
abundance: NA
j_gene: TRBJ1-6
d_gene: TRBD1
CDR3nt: TGTGCCAGCGGGAGACAGGGTGTCAATTCACCCCTCCACTTT
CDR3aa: CASGRQGVNSPLHF

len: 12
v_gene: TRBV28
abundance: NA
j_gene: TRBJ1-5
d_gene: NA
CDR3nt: TGTGCCAGCAGGGGAGGCAATCAGCCCCAGCATTTT
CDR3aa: CASRGGNQPQHF

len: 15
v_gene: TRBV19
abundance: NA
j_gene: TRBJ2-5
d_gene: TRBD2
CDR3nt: TGTGCCAGTAGTAGACAGCGGGAGCGCTGGGAGACCCAGTACTTC
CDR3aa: CASSRQRERWETQYF

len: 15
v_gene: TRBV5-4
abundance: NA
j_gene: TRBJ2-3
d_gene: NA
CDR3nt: TGTGCCAGCAGCTTGCCCGGACTTAGCACAGATACGCAGTATTTT
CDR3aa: CASSLPGLSTDTQYF

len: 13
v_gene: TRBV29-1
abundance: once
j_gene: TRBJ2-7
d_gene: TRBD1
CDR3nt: TGCAGCGTTGTCGGGGACAGCTCCTACGAGCAGTACTTC
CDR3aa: CSVVGDSSYEQYF

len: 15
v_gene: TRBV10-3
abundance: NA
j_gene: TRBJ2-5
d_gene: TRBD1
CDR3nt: TGTGCCATCAGTGCGGTGACAGGGGGACAAGAGACCCAGTACTTC
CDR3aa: CAISAVTGGQETQYF

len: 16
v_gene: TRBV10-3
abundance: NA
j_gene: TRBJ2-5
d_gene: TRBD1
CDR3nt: TGTGCCATCAGAGCGTCCACCGGGACAGGGGAAGAGACCCAGTACTTC
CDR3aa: CAIRASTGTGEETQYF

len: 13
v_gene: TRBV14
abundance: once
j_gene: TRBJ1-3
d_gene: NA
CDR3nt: TGTGCCAGCAGCCAGTTCGAGGCGCGGCCATCATATTTT
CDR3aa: CASSQFEARPSYF

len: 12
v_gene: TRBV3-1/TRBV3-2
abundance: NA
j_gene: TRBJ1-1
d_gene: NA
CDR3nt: TGTGCCAGCAGCCTAGGGGTCACTGAAGCTTTCTTT
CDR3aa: CASSLGVTEAFF

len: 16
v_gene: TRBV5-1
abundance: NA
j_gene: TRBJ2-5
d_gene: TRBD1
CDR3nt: TGCGCCAGCAGCTTGGACGGGACAGGGTTTGGGAAGACCCAGTACTTC
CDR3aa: CASSLDGTGFGKTQYF

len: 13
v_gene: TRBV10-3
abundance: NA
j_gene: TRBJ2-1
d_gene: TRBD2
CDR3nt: TGTGCCATCACCCAGGAGCGGGAGGTTGAGCAGTTCTTC
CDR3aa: CAITQEREVEQFF

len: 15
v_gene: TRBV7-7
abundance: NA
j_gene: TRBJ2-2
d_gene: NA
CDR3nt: TGTGCTAGCAAGGGCGGGGAGTCGGACACCGGGGAGCTGTTTTTT
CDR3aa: CASKGGESDTGELFF

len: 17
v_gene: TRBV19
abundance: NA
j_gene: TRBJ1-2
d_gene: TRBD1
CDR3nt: TGTGCCAGTAGTATGGCCGCCGGGACAGCGCTTAACTATGGCTACACCTTC
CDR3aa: CASSMAAGTALNYGYTF

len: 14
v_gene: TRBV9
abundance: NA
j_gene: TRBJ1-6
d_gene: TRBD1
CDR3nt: TGTGCCAGCAGCGAAAGACAGGGAAATTCACCCCTCCACTTT
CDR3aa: CASSERQGNSPLHF

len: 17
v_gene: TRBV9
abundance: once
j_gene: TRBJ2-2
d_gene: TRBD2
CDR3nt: TGTGCCAGCAGCCTTCGGACTAGCGATATCTACACCGGGGAGCTGTTTTTT
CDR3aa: CASSLRTSDIYTGELFF

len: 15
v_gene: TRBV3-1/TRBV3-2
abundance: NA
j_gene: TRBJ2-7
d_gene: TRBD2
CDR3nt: TGTGCCAGCAGCCAAGATGTGAGCGGGGGTATAAGGCAGTACTTC
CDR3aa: CASSQDVSGGIRQYF

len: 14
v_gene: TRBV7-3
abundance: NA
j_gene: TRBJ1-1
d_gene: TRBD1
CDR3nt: TGTGCCAGCAGCTTGACAGGGATGAACACTGAAGCTTTCTTT
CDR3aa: CASSLTGMNTEAFF

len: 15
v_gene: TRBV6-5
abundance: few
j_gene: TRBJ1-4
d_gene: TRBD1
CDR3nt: TGTGCCAGCAGTTTCCAACAGGGGCCGTGGGAAAAACTGTTTTTT
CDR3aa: CASSFQQGPWEKLFF

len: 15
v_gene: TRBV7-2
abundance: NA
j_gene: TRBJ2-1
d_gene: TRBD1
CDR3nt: TGTGCCAGCAGCCAGGACAGGGCTTCCTACAATGAGCAGTTCTTC
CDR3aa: CASSQDRASYNEQFF

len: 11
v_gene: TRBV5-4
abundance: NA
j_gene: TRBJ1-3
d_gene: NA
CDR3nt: TGTGCCAGCGCAGGGGGAAACACCATATATTTT
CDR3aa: CASAGGNTIYF

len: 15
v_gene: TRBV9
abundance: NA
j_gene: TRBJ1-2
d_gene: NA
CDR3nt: TGTGCCAGCAGCGTAGGGGCAGGGTATAACTATGGCTACACCTTC
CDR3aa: CASSVGAGYNYGYTF

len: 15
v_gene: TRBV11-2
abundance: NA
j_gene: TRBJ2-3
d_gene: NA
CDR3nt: TGTGCCAGCAGCTTAGTAGACGGGGTCACAGATACGCAGTATTTT
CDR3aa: CASSLVDGVTDTQYF

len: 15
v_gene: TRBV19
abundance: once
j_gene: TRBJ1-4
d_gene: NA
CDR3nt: TGTGCCAGTAGATCTCCCGGGACAACTAATGAAAAACTGTTTTTT
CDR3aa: CASRSPGTTNEKLFF

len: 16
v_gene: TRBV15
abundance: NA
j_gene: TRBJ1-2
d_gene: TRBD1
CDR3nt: TGTGCCACCAGCAGACCACACCAGACAGGGGGCAATGGCTACACCTTC
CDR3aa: CATSRPHQTGGNGYTF

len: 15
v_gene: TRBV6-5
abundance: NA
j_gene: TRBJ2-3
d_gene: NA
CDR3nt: TGTGCCAGCACAATCGGAGGTCGGAGCACAGATACGCAGTATTTT
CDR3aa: CASTIGGRSTDTQYF

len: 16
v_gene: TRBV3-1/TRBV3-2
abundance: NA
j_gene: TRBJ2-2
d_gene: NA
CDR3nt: TGTGCCAGCAGCCAACGGGTAAGAGAGTCCACCGGGGAGCTGTTTTTT
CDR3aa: CASSQRVRESTGELFF